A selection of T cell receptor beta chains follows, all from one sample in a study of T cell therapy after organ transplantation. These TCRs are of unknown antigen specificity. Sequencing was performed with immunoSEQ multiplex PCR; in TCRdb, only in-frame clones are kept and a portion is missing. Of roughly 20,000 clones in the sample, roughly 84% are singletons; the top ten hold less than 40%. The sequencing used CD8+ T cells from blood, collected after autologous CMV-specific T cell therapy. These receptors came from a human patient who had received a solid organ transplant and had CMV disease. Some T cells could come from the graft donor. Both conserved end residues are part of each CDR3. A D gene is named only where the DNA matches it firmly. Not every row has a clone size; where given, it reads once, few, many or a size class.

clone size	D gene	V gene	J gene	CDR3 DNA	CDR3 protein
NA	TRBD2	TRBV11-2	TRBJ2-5	TGTGCCAGCACCGGACTAGCGGGAGGAGAGACCCAGTACTTC	CASTGLAGGETQYF
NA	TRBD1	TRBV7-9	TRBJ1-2	TGTGCCAGCAGCTCTGGACAGGGACGACCTAACTATGGCTACACCTTC	CASSSGQGRPNYGYTF
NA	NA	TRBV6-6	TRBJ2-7	TGTGCCAGCAGACCTACAGCCTACGAGCAGTACTTC	CASRPTAYEQYF
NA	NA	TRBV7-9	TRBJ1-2	TGTGCCAGTAACGAAGCTAACTATGGCTACACCTTC	CASNEANYGYTF
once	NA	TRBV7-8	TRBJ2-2	TGTGCCAGCAGCTTAGGGGGACACCGCACCGGGGAGCTGTTTTTT	CASSLGGHRTGELFF
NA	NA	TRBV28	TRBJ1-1	TGTGCCAGCACCTCGGAGGGCATTCCCGCGGCTTTCTTT	CASTSEGIPAAFF
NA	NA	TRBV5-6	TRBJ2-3	TGTGCCAGCAGCCCCTTGGCCGATACGCAGTATTTT	CASSPLADTQYF
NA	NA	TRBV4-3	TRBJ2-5	TGCGCCAGCAGCCAACGCATGACTATGGGGCACCAAGAGACCCAGTACTTC	CASSQRMTMGHQETQYF
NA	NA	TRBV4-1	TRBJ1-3	TGCGCCAGCAGCCAAGATCGAAACGGATTCTCTGGAAACACCATATATTTT	CASSQDRNGFSGNTIYF
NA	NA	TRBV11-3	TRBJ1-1	TGTGCCAGCAGCCTAGACTCAATGAACACTGAAGCTTTCTTT	CASSLDSMNTEAFF
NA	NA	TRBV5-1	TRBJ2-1	TGCGCCAGCAGCCCGGACCAGGCCATCGTAGTGGGAGTTGGCAATGAGCAGTTCTTC	CASSPDQAIVVGVGNEQFF
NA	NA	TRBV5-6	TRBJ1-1	TGTGCCAGCAGCGACTTCACAGGGTTACGAGCTTTCTTT	CASSDFTGLRAFF
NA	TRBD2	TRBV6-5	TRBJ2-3	TGTGCCAGCAGTTACGGGAGGGCCACAGGCACAGATACGCAGTATTTT	CASSYGRATGTDTQYF
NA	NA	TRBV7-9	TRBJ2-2	TGTGCCAGCAGCTTGAAGACAGAAAACACCGGGGAGCTGTTTTTT	CASSLKTENTGELFF
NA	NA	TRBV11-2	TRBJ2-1	TGTGCCAGCAGCTCAGCTGCAGACTCCTACAATGAGCAGTTCTTC	CASSSAADSYNEQFF
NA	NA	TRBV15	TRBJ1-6	TGTGCCACCAGCAGCAGTAATTCACCCCTCCACTTT	CATSSSNSPLHF
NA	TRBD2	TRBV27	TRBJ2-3	TGTGCCAGCAGTTTATCCTCAGCGGGGATAGATACGCAGTATTTT	CASSLSSAGIDTQYF
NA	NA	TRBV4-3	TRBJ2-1	TGCGCCAGCAGCCACACGCAGGGCAATGAGCAGTTCTTC	CASSHTQGNEQFF
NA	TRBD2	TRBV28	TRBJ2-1	TGTGCCAGCAGCCCGACTCGGGAGGGCCTCGATGAGCAGTTCTTC	CASSPTREGLDEQFF
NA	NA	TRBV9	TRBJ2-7	TGTGCCAGCAGCGTAGGGGTCGCGCCGTGGGACTACGAGCAGTACTTC	CASSVGVAPWDYEQYF
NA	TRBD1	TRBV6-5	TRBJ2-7	TGTGCCAGCAGAAAACCGGGACAGGGGTACGAGCAGTACTTC	CASRKPGQGYEQYF
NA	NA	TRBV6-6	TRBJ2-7	TGTGCCAGCAGCCACGGGGGAGGGGGTTACGAGCAGTACTTC	CASSHGGGGYEQYF
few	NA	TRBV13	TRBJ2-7	TGTGCCAGCAGCTTAATCGGGGAGCAGTACTTC	CASSLIGEQYF
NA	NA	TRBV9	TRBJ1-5	TGTGCCAGCAGCGTAGATGGGGATGAGCCCCAGCATTTT	CASSVDGDEPQHF
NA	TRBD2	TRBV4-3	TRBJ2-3	TGCGCCAGCAGAGGTAGCGGGGGATTAATGGATACGCAGTATTTT	CASRGSGGLMDTQYF
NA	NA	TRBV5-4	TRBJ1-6	TGTGCCAGCAGCATTGACACCAGCTCCTATAATTCACCCCTCCACTTT	CASSIDTSSYNSPLHF